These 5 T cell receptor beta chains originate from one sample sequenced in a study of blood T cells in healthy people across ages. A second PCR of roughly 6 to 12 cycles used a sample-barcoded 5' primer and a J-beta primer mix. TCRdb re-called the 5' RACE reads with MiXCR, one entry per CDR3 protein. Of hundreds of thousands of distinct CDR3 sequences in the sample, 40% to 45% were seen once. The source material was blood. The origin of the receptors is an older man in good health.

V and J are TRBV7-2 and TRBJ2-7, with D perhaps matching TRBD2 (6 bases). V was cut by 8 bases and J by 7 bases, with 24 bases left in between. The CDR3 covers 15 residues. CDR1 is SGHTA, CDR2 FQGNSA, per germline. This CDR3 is CASSLAPSDYNEQYF. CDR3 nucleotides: TGTGCCAGCTCCCTAGCGCCCTCGGACTACAATGAGCAGTACTTC. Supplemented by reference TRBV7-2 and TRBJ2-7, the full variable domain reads GAGVSQSPSNKVTEKGKDVELRCDPISGHTALYWYRQSLGQGLEFLIYFQGNSAPDKSGLPSDRFSAERTGGSVSTLTIQRTQQEDSAVYLCASSLAPSDYNEQYFGPGTRLTVT.

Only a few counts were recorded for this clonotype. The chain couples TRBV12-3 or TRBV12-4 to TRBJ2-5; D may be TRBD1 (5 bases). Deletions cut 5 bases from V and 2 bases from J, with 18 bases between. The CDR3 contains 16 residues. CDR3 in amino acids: CASSQWGRPSQETQYF. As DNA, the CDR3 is TGTGCCAGCAGTCAGTGGGGCAGGCCGTCTCAAGAGACCCAGTACTTC.

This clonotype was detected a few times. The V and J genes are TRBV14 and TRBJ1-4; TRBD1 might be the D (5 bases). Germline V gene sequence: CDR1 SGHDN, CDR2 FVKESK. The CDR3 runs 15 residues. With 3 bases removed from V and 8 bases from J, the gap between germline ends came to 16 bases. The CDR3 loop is CASSQRLGVSEKLFF. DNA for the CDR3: TGTGCCAGCAGCCAGAGGCTAGGGGTTAGCGAAAAACTGTTTTTT.

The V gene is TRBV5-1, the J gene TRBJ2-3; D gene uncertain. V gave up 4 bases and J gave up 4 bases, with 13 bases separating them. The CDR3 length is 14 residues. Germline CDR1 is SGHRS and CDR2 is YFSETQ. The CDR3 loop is CASSGRPEPDTQYF. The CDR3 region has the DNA TGCGCCAGCAGCGGCAGACCGGAGCCAGATACGCAGTATTTT.

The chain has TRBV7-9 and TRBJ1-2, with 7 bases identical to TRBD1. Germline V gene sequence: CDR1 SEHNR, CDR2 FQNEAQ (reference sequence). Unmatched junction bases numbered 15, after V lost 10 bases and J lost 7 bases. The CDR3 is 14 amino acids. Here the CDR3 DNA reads TGTGCCACCAATCCCGACAGGGCCCTAGCTGGCTACACCTTC. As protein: CATNPDRALAGYTF.